This TCR beta chain is drawn from a study of T cells in Graves' hyperthyroidism and ophthalmopathy. Study information: Peripheral blood was taken when the disease was first diagnosed, before any treatment began.

Calling Graves' hyperthyroidism stable meant ophthalmopathy did not progress within 18 months. Study-level findings and limits: The model identified upcoming ophthalmopathy a median approximately six months ahead of onset.

In regard to this clonotype: The antigen remains undetermined.

Germline values: CDR1 ENHRY, CDR2 SYGVKD. This CDR3 is built from 16 residues. The junction had 8 bases not matched to a gene; V was cut back by 6 bases and J by 6 bases. There were TCR beta CDR3 regions amplified from RNA transcripts. HTBI primers were employed in a first-round RT-PCR of the TCR CDR3. Via MiXCR, TCRdb re-called the multiplex PCR reads, giving one row per CDR3 protein. The sample carries about 360,000 distinct CDR3 sequences, around 14% recorded once. The V gene is TRBV10-3, the J gene TRBJ2-3; 14 bases line up with TRBD2. Source material: blood. This clonotype was obtained from a woman in her late teens or twenties with Graves' hyperthyroidism. CDR3 bases: TGTGCCATCAGCCCGACTAGCGGGGGGGCGGTTGATACGCAGTATTTT. Amino acid sequence: CAISPTSGGAVDTQYF.